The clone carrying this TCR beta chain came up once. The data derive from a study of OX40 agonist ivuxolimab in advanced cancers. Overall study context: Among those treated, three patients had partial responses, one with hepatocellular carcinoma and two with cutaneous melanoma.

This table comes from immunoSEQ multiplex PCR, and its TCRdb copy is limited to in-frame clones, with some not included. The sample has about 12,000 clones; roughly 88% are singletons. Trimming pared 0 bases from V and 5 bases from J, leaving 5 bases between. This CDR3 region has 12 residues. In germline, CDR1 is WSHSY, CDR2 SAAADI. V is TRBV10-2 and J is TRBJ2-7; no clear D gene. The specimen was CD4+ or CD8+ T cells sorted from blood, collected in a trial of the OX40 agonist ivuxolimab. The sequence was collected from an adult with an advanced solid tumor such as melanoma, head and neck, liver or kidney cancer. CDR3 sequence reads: CASSESTHEQYF. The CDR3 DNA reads TGCGCCAGCAGTGAGTCAACTCACGAGCAGTACTTC.